This record concerns one T cell receptor (beta chain) sequence. This sample is part of a study of blood T cell repertoires in COVID-19. The germline CDR1 and CDR2 sequences are SNHLY and FYNNEI. Trimming pared 4 bases from V and 2 bases from J, leaving 15 bases between. There are 17 residues in the CDR3. Study processing details: The authors estimated nucleated cell counts from reference gene primer amplification. This table comes from immunoSEQ multiplex PCR, and its TCRdb copy is limited to in-frame clones, with some not included. V and J calls and clone size are as listed in that table; D and trimming were resolved from the DNA. The sample has about 310,000 clones, just under 90% seen once; the top ten hold about 8.4%.

This TCR was sampled from a woman aged 25 to 39 who had recovered from COVID-19. Specimen: PBMCs or T cells enriched from blood (not recorded which). The chain uses TRBV2 and TRBJ1-6; possibly TRBD1 for D (6 bases). CDR3 loop: CASSVVVKGAYNSPLHF. The CDR3 bases are TGTGCCAGCAGTGTTGTCGTGAAGGGGGCCTATAATTCACCCCTCCACTTT.